This T cell receptor beta chain was observed in a study of shared clonotypes between healthy human individuals. Study-wide background: A donor's plate count was three for CD4 naive and three for CD4 memory; CD8 naive had two and CD8 memory one. General study results and limits: Across a handful of donors, naive CD4 shared 5% to 6.5%, naive CD8 around 3.8%, memory CD4 2% to 2.5%, memory CD8 0.4%.

As for this clone: The antigen is unknown.

The test was conducted at deep level. The protocol was immunoSEQ multiplex PCR, while the TCRdb copy is restricted to in-frame clones and leaves out a portion. The table lists nearly 750,000 clones, roughly 72% of them singletons, with approximately 2% in the top ten. Per the germline V gene, CDR1 is LNHDA and CDR2 is SQIVND (reference sequence). The CDR3 has 14 residues. V was pared by 5 bases and J by 0 bases, with 1 base of the junction left unmatched. Into CD45RA+ naive and CD45RA-negative memory subsets, the CD4+ cells were split. The clonotype comes from a woman in her thirties in good health. Sequenced: memory CD4+ T cells sorted from blood. Subset specified: CD45RA-negative fraction. V and J are TRBV19 and TRBJ1-3; TRBD1 matches 7 bases. The CDR3 here is CASSGDSSGNTIYF. CDR3 DNA: TGTGCCAGTAGTGGGGACAGCTCTGGAAACACCATATATTTT.